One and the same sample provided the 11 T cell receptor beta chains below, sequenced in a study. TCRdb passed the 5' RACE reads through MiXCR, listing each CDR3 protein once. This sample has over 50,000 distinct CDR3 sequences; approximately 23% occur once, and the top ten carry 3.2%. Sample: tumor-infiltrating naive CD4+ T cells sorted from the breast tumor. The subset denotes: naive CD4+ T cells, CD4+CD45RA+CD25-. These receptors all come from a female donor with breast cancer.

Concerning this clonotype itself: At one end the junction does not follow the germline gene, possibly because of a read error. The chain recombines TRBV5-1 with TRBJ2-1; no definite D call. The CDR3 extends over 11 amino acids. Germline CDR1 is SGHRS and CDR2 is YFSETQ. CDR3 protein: CASSTNNEQCF. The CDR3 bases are TGCGCCAGCAGCACCAACAATGAGCAGTGCTTC. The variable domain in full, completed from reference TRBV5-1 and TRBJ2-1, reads KAGVTQTPRYLIKTRGQQVTLSCSPISGHRSVSWYQQTPGQGLQFLFEYFSETQRNKGNFPGRFSGRQFSNSRSEMNVSTLELGDSALYLCASSTNNEQCFGPGTRLTVL.

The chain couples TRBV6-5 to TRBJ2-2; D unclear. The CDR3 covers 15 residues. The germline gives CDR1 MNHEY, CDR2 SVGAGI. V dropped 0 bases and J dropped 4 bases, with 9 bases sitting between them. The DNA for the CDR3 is TGTGCCAGCAGTTACTCGGCGGCGGTCACCGGGGAGCTGTTTTTT. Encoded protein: CASSYSAAVTGELFF.

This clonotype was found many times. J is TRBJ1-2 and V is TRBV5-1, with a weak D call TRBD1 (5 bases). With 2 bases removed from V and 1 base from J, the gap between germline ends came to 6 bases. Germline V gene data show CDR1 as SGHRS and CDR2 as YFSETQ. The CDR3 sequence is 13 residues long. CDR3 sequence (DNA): TGCGCCAGCAGCTTTGACAGTAACTATGGCTACACCTTC. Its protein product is CASSFDSNYGYTF.

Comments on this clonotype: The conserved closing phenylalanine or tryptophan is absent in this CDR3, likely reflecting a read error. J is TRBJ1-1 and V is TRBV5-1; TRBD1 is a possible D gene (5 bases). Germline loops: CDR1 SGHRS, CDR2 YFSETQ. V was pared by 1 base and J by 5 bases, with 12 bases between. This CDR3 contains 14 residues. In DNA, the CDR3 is TGCGCCAGCAGCTTGCGGTCGGGGGGTACTGAAGCTTTCTAT. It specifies CASSLRSGGTEAFY.

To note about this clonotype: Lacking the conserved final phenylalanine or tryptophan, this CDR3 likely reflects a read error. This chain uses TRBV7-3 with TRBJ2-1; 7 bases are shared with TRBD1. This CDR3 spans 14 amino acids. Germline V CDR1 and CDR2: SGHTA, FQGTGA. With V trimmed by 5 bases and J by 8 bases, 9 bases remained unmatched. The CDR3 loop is CASSPQTGRDEQFL. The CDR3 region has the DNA TGTGCCAGCAGCCCCCAGACAGGGCGGGATGAGCAGTTCCTC.

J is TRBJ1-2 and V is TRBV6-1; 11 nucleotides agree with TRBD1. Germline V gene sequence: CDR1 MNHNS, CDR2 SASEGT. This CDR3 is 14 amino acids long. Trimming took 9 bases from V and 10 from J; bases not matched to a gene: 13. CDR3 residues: CASIRDRGFSDYTF. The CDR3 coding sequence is TGTGCCAGTATACGGGACAGGGGGTTTTCTGACTACACCTTC.

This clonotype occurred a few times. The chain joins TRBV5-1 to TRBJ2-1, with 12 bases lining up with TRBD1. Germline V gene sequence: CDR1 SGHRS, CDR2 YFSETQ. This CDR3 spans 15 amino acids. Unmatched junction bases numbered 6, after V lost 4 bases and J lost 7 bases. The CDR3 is CASSPRGQGANEQFF. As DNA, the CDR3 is TGCGCCAGCAGCCCAAGGGGACAGGGGGCGAATGAGCAGTTCTTC.

The CDR3 nucleotides are TGTGCCAGCGCCCAGGTGGGGGTGGTAGAGAATTCACCCCTCCACTTT. It specifies CASAQVGVVENSPLHF. The gene calls are TRBV25-1 and TRBJ1-6, with a weak D call TRBD1 (5 bases). This CDR3 comprises 16 residues. Germline V gives CDR1 MGHDK, CDR2 SYGVNS. Trimming pared 8 bases from V and 7 bases from J, leaving 21 bases between.

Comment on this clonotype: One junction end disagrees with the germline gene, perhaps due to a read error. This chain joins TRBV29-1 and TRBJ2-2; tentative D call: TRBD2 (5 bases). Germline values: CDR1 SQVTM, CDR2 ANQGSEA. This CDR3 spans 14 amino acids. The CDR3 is CSVEARTHTRELFF. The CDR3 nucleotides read TGCAGCGTTGAAGCGCGGACTCACACCAGGGAGCTGTTTTTT.

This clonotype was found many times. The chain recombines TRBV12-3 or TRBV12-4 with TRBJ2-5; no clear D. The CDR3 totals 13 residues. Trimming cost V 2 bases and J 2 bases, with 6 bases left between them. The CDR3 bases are TGTGCCAGCAGTTTACACCAACAAGAGACCCAGTACTTC. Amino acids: CASSLHQQETQYF.

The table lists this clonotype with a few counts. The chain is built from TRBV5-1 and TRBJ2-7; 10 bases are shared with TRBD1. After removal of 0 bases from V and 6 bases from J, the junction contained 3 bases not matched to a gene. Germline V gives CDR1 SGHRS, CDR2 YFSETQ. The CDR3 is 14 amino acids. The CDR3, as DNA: TGCGCCAGCAGCTTGGTCGGGACAGGGGCCGAGCAGTACTTC. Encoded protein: CASSLVGTGAEQYF.